The present entry profiles one T cell receptor beta chain with its context. The study reverse transcribed the entire isolated RNA, so it sequenced expressed TCRB transcripts. Here immunoSEQ multiplex PCR was the method, and the copy in TCRdb shows in-frame clones only, minus some. The repertoire holds 140,000 to 150,000 clones, 8.5% to 12% seen once, with 1.3% in the top ten. CDR3 size: 15 residues. Germline CDR1 is MNHNY and CDR2 is SVGAGI (reference sequence). After removal of 8 bases from V and 3 bases from J, the junction contained 11 bases not matched to a gene. This record belongs to a study of beta chain features in type 1 diabetes.

The chain is built from TRBV6-6 and TRBJ2-7, with 9 nucleotides matching TRBD2. The sequenced sample consisted of naive CD4+ T cells from blood. The source of this sequence is a man between 18 and 35 years old in good health. CDR3 DNA sequence: TGTGCCAGCGGACTCTTAGCGGGGGCCAACTACGAGCAGTACTTC. Protein: CASGLLAGANYEQYF.